This TCR beta chain was identified during a study of radiotherapy plus CTLA-4 blockade in lung cancer. Study findings and constraints: Expansion in blood of tumor-derived TCR clones was seen after radiotherapy plus ipilimumab.

With regard to this clone: Its antigen remains unidentified.

With 2 bases removed from V and 3 bases from J, the gap between germline ends came to 10 bases. Germline assignment: CDR1 LGHNA and CDR2 YNFKEQ. The CDR3 sequence is 15 residues long. Using immunoSEQ multiplex PCR, the repertoire was profiled, and TCRdb retains in-frame clones only, with some absent. The sample lists around 38,000 clones; around 85% were seen once. The chain joins TRBV4-2 to TRBJ1-4; TRBD1 is a possible D gene (6 bases). The sequencing here drew on peripheral blood, taken from a patient treated with radiotherapy plus ipilimumab. The TCR was taken from a human donor with non-small cell lung cancer whose response to radiotherapy plus ipilimumab could not be evaluated. CDR3 protein: CASSQQTGANEKLFF. DNA of the CDR3: TGTGCCAGCAGCCAACAGACAGGAGCTAATGAAAAACTGTTTTTT.